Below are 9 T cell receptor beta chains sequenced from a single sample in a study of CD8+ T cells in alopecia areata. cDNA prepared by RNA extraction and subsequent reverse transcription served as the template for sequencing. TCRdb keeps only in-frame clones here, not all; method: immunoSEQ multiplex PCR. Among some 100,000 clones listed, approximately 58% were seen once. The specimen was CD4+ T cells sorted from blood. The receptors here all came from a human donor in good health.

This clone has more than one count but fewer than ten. DNA of the CDR3: TGTGCCACCAGCAGAGAGGTGTTGGACACCGGGGAGCTGTTTTTT. Translation: CATSREVLDTGELFF. V gene TRBV15 combines with J gene TRBJ2-2; D not certain. CDR3 length equals 15 residues. The V end was cut by 0 bases, the J end by 3 bases, with 8 bases between. CDR1 and CDR2 from the germline V gene are LNHNV and YYDKDF (reference sequence).

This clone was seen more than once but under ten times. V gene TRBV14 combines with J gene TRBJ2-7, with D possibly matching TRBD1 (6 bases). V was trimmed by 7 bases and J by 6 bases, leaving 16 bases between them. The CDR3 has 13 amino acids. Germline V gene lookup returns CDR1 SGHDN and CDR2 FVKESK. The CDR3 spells CASNLIQGSEQYF. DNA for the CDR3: TGTGCCAGCAATCTCATACAGGGTTCCGAGCAGTACTTC.

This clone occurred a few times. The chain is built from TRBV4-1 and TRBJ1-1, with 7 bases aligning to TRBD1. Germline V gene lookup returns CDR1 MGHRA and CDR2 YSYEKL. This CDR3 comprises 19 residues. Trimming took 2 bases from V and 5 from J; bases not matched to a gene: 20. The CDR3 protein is CASSQILPRQGAGGTEAFF. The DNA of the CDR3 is TGCGCCAGCAGCCAAATACTCCCAAGACAGGGAGCGGGTGGGACTGAAGCTTTCTTT.

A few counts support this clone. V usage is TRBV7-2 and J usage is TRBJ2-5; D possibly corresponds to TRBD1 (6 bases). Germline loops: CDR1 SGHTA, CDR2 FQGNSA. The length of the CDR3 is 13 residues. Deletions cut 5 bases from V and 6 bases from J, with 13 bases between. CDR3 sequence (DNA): TGTGCCAGCAGCATAGACAGGAGGCAGACCCAGTACTTC. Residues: CASSIDRRQTQYF. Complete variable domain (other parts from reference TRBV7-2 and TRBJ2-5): GAGVSQSPSNKVTEKGKDVELRCDPISGHTALYWYRQSLGQGLEFLIYFQGNSAPDKSGLPSDRFSAERTGGSVSTLTIQRTQQEDSAVYLCASSIDRRQTQYFGPGTRLLVL.

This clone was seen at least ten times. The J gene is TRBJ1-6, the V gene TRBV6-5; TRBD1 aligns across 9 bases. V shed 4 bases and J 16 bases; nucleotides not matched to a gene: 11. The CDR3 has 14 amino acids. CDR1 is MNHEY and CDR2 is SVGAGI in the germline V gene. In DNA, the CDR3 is TGTGCCAGCAGTTCCCGAAGACAGGGGGGTTTTCTCCACTTT. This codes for CASSSRRQGGFLHF.

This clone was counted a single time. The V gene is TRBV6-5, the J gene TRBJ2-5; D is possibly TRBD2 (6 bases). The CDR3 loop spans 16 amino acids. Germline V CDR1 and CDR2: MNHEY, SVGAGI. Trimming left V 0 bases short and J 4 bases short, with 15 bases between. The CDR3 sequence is CASSYSTASARETQYF. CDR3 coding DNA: TGTGCCAGCAGTTACTCGACGGCTAGCGCTAGAGAGACCCAGTACTTC.

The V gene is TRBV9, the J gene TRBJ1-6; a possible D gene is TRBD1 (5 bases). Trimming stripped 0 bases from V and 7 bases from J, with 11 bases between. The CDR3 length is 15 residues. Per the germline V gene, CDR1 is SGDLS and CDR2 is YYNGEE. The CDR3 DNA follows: TGTGCCAGCAGCGTAGGTGGGGCAGAAAATTCACCCCTCCACTTT. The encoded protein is CASSVGGAENSPLHF.

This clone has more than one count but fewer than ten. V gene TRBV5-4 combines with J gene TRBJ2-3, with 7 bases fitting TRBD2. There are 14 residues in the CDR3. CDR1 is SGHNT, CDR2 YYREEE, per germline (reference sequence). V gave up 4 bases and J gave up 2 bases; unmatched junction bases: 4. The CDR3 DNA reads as TGTGCCAGCAGCGCGGGAGCGGACACAGATACGCAGTATTTT. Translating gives CASSAGADTDTQYF.

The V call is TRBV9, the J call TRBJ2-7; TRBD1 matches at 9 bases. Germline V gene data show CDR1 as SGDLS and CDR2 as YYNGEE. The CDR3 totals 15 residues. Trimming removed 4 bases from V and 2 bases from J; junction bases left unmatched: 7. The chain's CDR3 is CASSPPGTGTYEQYF. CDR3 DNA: TGTGCCAGCAGCCCTCCCGGGACAGGGACCTACGAGCAGTACTTC.